The 12 T cell receptor beta chains given below trace back to one sample, sequenced in a study of Graves' ophthalmopathy and Graves' hyperthyroidism. Beta-chain TCR CDR3 regions were amplified from RNA transcripts. First-round RT-PCR used HTBI primers; second-round multiplex PCR followed. A single record per CDR3 protein comes from TCRdb applying MiXCR to the multiplex PCR reads. This sample has around 400,000 distinct CDR3 sequences, with approximately 20% found just once. The material sequenced was peripheral blood. Receptor source: a woman aged 18-29 years with Graves' ophthalmopathy.

There are many counts of this clonotype. The chain joins TRBV27 to TRBJ2-5; no firm D call. CDR3 length: 16 residues. Per the germline V gene, CDR1 is MNHEY and CDR2 is SMNVEV (reference sequence). V lost 4 bases and J 4 bases, leaving 19 bases between the germline ends. CDR3 coding DNA: TGTGCCAGCAGTTCATTCCTTATGGGTAATGCAGAGACCCAGTACTTC. It codes for CASSSFLMGNAETQYF.

This clonotype was observed at least ten times. V gene TRBV28 combines with J gene TRBJ2-7; D may be TRBD2 (5 bases). This CDR3 is built from 15 residues. The germline CDR1 and CDR2 sequences are MDHEN and SYDVKM. Trimming took 3 bases from V and 2 from J, leaving 14 bases between them. Here the CDR3 DNA reads TGTGCCAGCAGTTTGAGTCCAGCGGTCCCCTACGAGCAGTACTTC. Protein: CASSLSPAVPYEQYF.

This clonotype was recorded at least ten times. V is TRBV19 and J is TRBJ1-1, with 7 bases lining up with TRBD1. Germline V lookup: CDR1 LNHDA, CDR2 SQIVND (reference sequence). With V trimmed by 5 bases and J by 4 bases, 7 bases remained unmatched. This CDR3 has 14 residues. CDR3 sequence reads: CASSPTGPSTEAFF. The CDR3, as DNA: TGTGCCAGTAGTCCGACAGGGCCCAGCACTGAAGCTTTCTTT.

This clonotype was picked up many times. The CDR3 nucleotides are TGTGCCAGCAGTAACCCCCCGAGACAGGGGGCTTACGAGCAGTACTTC. Translating gives CASSNPPRQGAYEQYF. The J gene is TRBJ2-7, the V gene TRBV6-5, with 10 bases identical to TRBD1. Trimming removed 5 bases from V and 4 bases from J; junction bases left unmatched: 11. CDR1 is MNHEY and CDR2 is SVGAGI in the germline V gene. The CDR3 loop spans 16 amino acids.

This clonotype was counted at least ten times. This chain links TRBV12-3 or TRBV12-4 with TRBJ1-2; possibly TRBD1 for D (6 bases). The CDR3 has 13 amino acids. V was cut by 5 bases and J by 5 bases, with 12 bases left in between. In DNA, the CDR3 is TGTGCCAGCAGTCCGCGGCAGGGGTATGGCTACACCTTC. This gives the protein CASSPRQGYGYTF.

This clonotype appeared many times. The CDR3 coding sequence is TGTGCCAGCAGTTACATAGGGGCAGGGGGCACAGATACGCAGTATTTT. It encodes CASSYIGAGGTDTQYF. The genes are TRBV6-5 and TRBJ2-3, with D perhaps TRBD1 (6 bases). The length of the CDR3 is 16 residues. CDR1 and CDR2 from the germline V gene are MNHEY and SVGAGI. V shed 2 bases and J shed 1 base, with 13 bases lying between them.

This clonotype came up a few times. DNA of the CDR3: TGTGCCAGCAGTGAAGATTTTAGGGCTTCAAACTATGGCTACACCTTC. The encoded protein is CASSEDFRASNYGYTF. The rearrangement uses TRBV6-1 and TRBJ1-2, with D unresolved. The CDR3 has 16 residues. Germline CDR1 MNHNS, CDR2 SASEGT. Trimming pared 1 base from V and 2 bases from J, leaving 14 bases between.

Many counts were recorded for this clonotype. The rearrangement links TRBV7-3 to TRBJ2-5; 10 bases are shared with TRBD2. The length of the CDR3 is 17 residues. The germline CDR1 and CDR2 sequences are SGHTA and FQGTGA. Germline trimming cut 2 bases from V and 5 bases from J; bases unmatched to any gene: 11. This CDR3 reads CASSLLPSGGGRETQYF. The CDR3 region has the DNA TGTGCCAGCAGCTTACTCCCCAGCGGGGGGGGCCGGGAGACCCAGTACTTC.

This clonotype showed up many times. A much more abundant neighbour one base away suggests this may be a read error. The chain joins TRBV6-5 to TRBJ1-2; maybe TRBD1 (5 bases). The length of the CDR3 is 13 residues. CDR1 is MNHEY and CDR2 is SVGAGI in the germline V gene. CDR3 sequence reads: CASSYGQNYDYTF. DNA of the CDR3: TGTGCCAGCAGTTACGGACAAAACTATGACTACACCTTC.

The rearrangement links TRBV7-2 to TRBJ2-7; no clear D. The CDR3 loop spans 12 amino acids. Deletions cut 5 bases from V and 2 bases from J, with 7 bases between. Germline V gives CDR1 SGHTA, CDR2 FQGNSA. The chain's CDR3 is CASSIRTYEQYF. DNA of the CDR3: TGTGCCAGCAGCATCCGTACCTACGAGCAGTACTTC. The whole variable domain, remainder taken from reference TRBV7-2 and TRBJ2-7, is GAGVSQSPSNKVTEKGKDVELRCDPISGHTALYWYRQSLGQGLEFLIYFQGNSAPDKSGLPSDRFSAERTGGSVSTLTIQRTQQEDSAVYLCASSIRTYEQYFGPGTRLTVT.

This clonotype was seen ten or more times. The chain has TRBV7-2 and TRBJ2-7; 9 nucleotides match TRBD1. The CDR3 sequence is 15 residues long. J gave up 6 bases and V 4 bases, and 10 bases lay outside the gene matches. Germline assignment: CDR1 SGHTA and CDR2 FQGNSA. CDR3 sequence reads: CASSSPGQGGGEQYF. In nucleotides, the CDR3 is TGTGCCAGCAGCTCACCGGGACAGGGTGGAGGCGAGCAGTACTTC.

This clonotype was seen many times. The rearrangement joins TRBV27 to TRBJ1-2; no firm D call. CDR3 size: 13 residues. The germline CDR1 and CDR2 sequences are MNHEY and SMNVEV (reference sequence). Trimming took 3 bases from V and 0 from J, leaving 5 bases between them. The CDR3 coding sequence is TGTGCCAGCAGTTTCAGAGCTAACTATGGCTACACCTTC. Translation gives CASSFRANYGYTF.